One T cell receptor beta chain is described in this entry. TCRdb's copy holds only in-frame clones and misses some; the assay was immunoSEQ multiplex PCR. Among 220,000 or so clones listed, around 90% were seen once. Trimming removed 6 bases from V and 1 base from J, with 17 bases in between. From germline, CDR1 is SGDLS and CDR2 YYNGEE. This CDR3 has 15 residues. This sample is drawn from a study of blood T cell repertoires in COVID-19. The receptor was isolated from a woman aged 50 to 60 with acute COVID-19. The J gene is TRBJ2-7, the V gene TRBV9; maybe TRBD2 (6 bases). Input material: PBMCs or T cells enriched from blood (not recorded which). In DNA, the CDR3 is TGTGCCAGCACCGAGAAAAGGGGACTTTCCTACGAGCAGTACTTC. This gives the protein CASTEKRGLSYEQYF.